This T cell receptor (beta chain) is from a study of T cells in Graves' hyperthyroidism and ophthalmopathy. RNA transcripts served as the template for amplifying TCR beta CDR3 regions. Researchers ran a first-round RT-PCR on the TCR CDR3 using the HTBI primer set. TCRdb re-called the multiplex PCR reads with MiXCR, one entry per CDR3 protein. The data show 490,000 or so distinct CDR3 sequences, with 22% seen just once and under 55% held by the top ten. Trimming removed 1 base from V and 6 bases from J; junction bases left unmatched: 9. The CDR3 has 16 residues. Germline V gene sequence: CDR1 SNHLY, CDR2 FYNNEI. This clonotype turned up a few times. Its antigen is unidentified. Study-wide points: Also found in blood were most expanded thyroid clonotypes above 0.001.

This receptor was obtained from a woman in her 70s with Graves' ophthalmopathy. The rearrangement links TRBV2 to TRBJ2-3, with TRBD1 matching 8 bases. The source material was blood. CDR3 region: CASSEVMTGVGDTQYF. The CDR3 nucleotides are TGTGCCAGCAGTGAAGTAATGACAGGGGTGGGGGATACGCAGTATTTT.